This passage covers 21 T cell receptor beta chains from one sample sequenced in a study of CD8 T cells in Susac syndrome. Random hexamers served to reverse transcribe roughly 0.45 to 1 ug RNA. TCRdb recomputed calls from the immunoSEQ multiplex PCR reads with MiXCR, one row per CDR3 protein. Of under 200,000 distinct CDR3 sequences listed, approximately 95% are singletons. Sequencing was done on a sample of CD8+ T cells from PBMCs. These receptors came from a human donor with multiple sclerosis.

This chain links TRBV29-1 with TRBJ2-1, with 10 bases identical to TRBD2. The CDR3 is 15 residues long. Germline trimming cut 1 base from V and 0 bases from J; bases unmatched to any gene: 0. Germline V gene lookup returns CDR1 SQVTM and CDR2 ANQGSEA. The DNA of the CDR3 is TGCAGCGTTGAAGGGACTAGCGGCTCCTACAATGAGCAGTTCTTC. Protein sequence: CSVEGTSGSYNEQFF.

This clonotype was seen once. The rearrangement links TRBV10-3 to TRBJ2-7; D is unresolved. This CDR3 is 14 amino acids long. Trimming stripped 2 bases from V and 2 bases from J, with 10 bases between. Germline CDR1 reads ENHRY; CDR2 reads SYGVKD. The CDR3 loop is CAISEVLQPYEQYF. The CDR3 DNA reads as TGTGCCATCAGTGAGGTACTCCAGCCCTACGAGCAGTACTTC.

The V and J genes are TRBV7-2 and TRBJ2-1; 7 bases are a match to TRBD2. V lost 5 bases to trimming and J lost 14 bases; unmatched junction nucleotides: 15. CDR1 and CDR2 from the germline V gene are SGHTA and FQGNSA. The CDR3 spans 14 residues. The DNA for the CDR3 is TGTGCCAGCAGCCCTACTACAAGCGGGGTCGGTAAGTTCTTC. This gives the protein CASSPTTSGVGKFF. Variable domain in full (rest from reference TRBV7-2 and TRBJ2-1): GAGVSQSPSNKVTEKGKDVELRCDPISGHTALYWYRQSLGQGLEFLIYFQGNSAPDKSGLPSDRFSAERTGGSVSTLTIQRTQQEDSAVYLCASSPTTSGVGKFFGPGTRLTVL.

J is TRBJ2-5 and V is TRBV15; tentatively, D is TRBD2 (6 bases). The germline V gene has CDR1 LNHNV and CDR2 YYDKDF (reference sequence). V gave up 6 bases and J gave up 5 bases, with 16 bases separating them. The CDR3 contains 14 residues. The chain's CDR3 is CATSPGLIGETQYF. In DNA, the CDR3 is TGTGCCACCAGTCCCGGACTAATCGGGGAGACCCAGTACTTC.

The V call is TRBV27, the J call TRBJ2-1, with D possibly being TRBD1 or TRBD2 (6 bases each). Between the trimmed V and J ends, which lost 6 bases and 4 bases, there was a span of 10 bases. Germline CDR1 reads MNHEY; CDR2 reads SMNVEV (reference sequence). The CDR3 loop spans 13 amino acids. The CDR3 DNA sequence: TGTGCCAGCAGCGGGGGCCGATACAATGAGCAGTTCTTC. Its protein is CASSGGRYNEQFF.

V gene TRBV29-1 combines with J gene TRBJ2-7, with D tentatively TRBD2 (6 bases). Per germline, CDR1 SQVTM and CDR2 ANQGSEA. Trimming stripped 4 bases from V and 1 base from J, with 11 bases between. The CDR3 has 13 amino acids. The CDR3 sequence is CSVAGTDSYEQYF. In DNA, the CDR3 is TGCAGCGTTGCCGGGACTGATTCCTACGAGCAGTACTTC.

J is TRBJ2-7 and V is TRBV4-1; 8 bases match TRBD1. This CDR3 comprises 15 residues. Trimming took 0 bases from V and 2 from J; bases not matched to a gene: 3. Germline CDR1 is MGHRA and CDR2 is YSYEKL. In DNA, the CDR3 is TGCGCCAGCAGCCAAGAGCGGACAGGGCCCTACGAGCAGTACTTC. Translation: CASSQERTGPYEQYF.

The V and J genes are TRBV29-1 and TRBJ2-7; either TRBD1 or TRBD2 may supply D (5 bases each). V was trimmed by 7 bases and J by 1 base, leaving 8 bases between them. Germline CDR1 and CDR2: SQVTM and ANQGSEA. CDR3 length equals 11 residues. The CDR3 DNA sequence: TGCAGCGGCAGGGAGTCCTACGAGCAGTACTTC. Translated: CSGRESYEQYF.

The chain links TRBV4-1 to TRBJ1-2, with D tentatively TRBD1 (6 bases). Germline values: CDR1 MGHRA, CDR2 YSYEKL. The CDR3 contains 14 residues. V lost 4 bases and J lost 4, with 13 bases in between. The CDR3 here is CASSPGGTIYGYTF. The CDR3 DNA is TGCGCCAGCAGCCCAGGAGGGACAATCTATGGCTACACCTTC.

The rearrangement joins TRBV12-3 or TRBV12-4 to TRBJ2-7, with 8 nucleotides matching TRBD1. CDR3 length equals 15 residues. Trimming took 7 bases from V and 0 from J; bases not matched to a gene: 8. In DNA form, the CDR3 reads TGTGCCAGCACCGAAGGGACAGGCAGCTCCTACGAGCAGTACTTC. This sequence encodes CASTEGTGSSYEQYF.

This chain joins TRBV28 and TRBJ2-5; 8 bases line up with TRBD2. Germline loops: CDR1 MDHEN, CDR2 SYDVKM. The junction had 10 bases not matched to a gene; V was cut back by 5 bases and J by 5 bases. The CDR3 is 15 amino acids. Written as DNA, the CDR3 is TGTGCCAGCAGTCCCCCGGGGGGGCGCGATGAGACCCAGTACTTC. Translated: CASSPPGGRDETQYF.

The chain is built from TRBV13 and TRBJ2-7; 8 bases match TRBD1. Trimming cost V 2 bases and J 4 bases; bases outside gene matches: 7. The CDR3 is 15 amino acids. Germline CDR1 reads PRHDT; CDR2 reads FYEKMQ (reference sequence). The CDR3 loop reads CASSLFLDRAYEQYF. The DNA of the CDR3 is TGTGCCAGCAGCTTATTTCTGGACAGGGCGTACGAGCAGTACTTC.

This clonotype came up a few times. V usage is TRBV29-1 and J usage is TRBJ2-7, with 13 bases aligning to TRBD2. The CDR3 is 14 amino acids. V lost 7 bases and J lost 11; bases outside the gene matches: 14. Germline lookup yields CDR1 SQVTM and CDR2 ANQGSEA. CDR3: CSAGSWGLAGQEYF. CDR3 coding DNA: TGCAGCGCCGGGTCGTGGGGACTAGCGGGGCAGGAGTACTTC.

The chain uses TRBV3-1 and TRBJ2-7, with D perhaps being TRBD1 or TRBD2 (6 bases each). From germline, CDR1 is LGHDT and CDR2 YNNKEL (reference sequence). CDR3 length: 16 residues. V dropped 2 bases and J dropped 4 bases, with 18 bases sitting between them. CDR3 nucleotides: TGTGCCAGCAGCCAATCTGGGGGGCAGAAACTATACGAGCAGTACTTC. This encodes CASSQSGGQKLYEQYF.

This chain joins TRBV7-9 and TRBJ2-5, with 7 bases matching TRBD2. From germline, CDR1 is SEHNR and CDR2 FQNEAQ (reference sequence). This CDR3 contains 17 residues. Germline trimming cut 8 bases from V and 1 base from J; bases unmatched to any gene: 16. This CDR3 is CASRQLPREGIQETQYF. DNA of the CDR3: TGTGCCAGCCGGCAACTCCCGAGGGAGGGCATCCAAGAGACCCAGTACTTC.

This chain connects TRBV6-5 to TRBJ1-5; D is unresolved. The CDR3 has 14 residues. The V and J ends lost 5 bases and 4 bases respectively, with 12 bases between them. Germline V lookup: CDR1 MNHEY, CDR2 SVGAGI. DNA for the CDR3: TGTGCCAGCAGTCAGCTCGGGTTTAATCAGCCCCAGCATTTT. It encodes CASSQLGFNQPQHF.

V and J are TRBV9 and TRBJ2-7; 11 positions match TRBD1. With V trimmed by 4 bases and J by 4 bases, 10 bases remained unmatched. Germline lookup yields CDR1 SGDLS and CDR2 YYNGEE. The CDR3 has 16 residues. The CDR3 sequence: CASSPTAGTGGYEQYF. The CDR3 region has the DNA TGTGCCAGCAGCCCAACCGCCGGGACAGGGGGGTACGAGCAGTACTTC.

The chain combines TRBV4-1 with TRBJ2-5; D ambiguous. This CDR3 is 13 amino acids long. Germline V gives CDR1 MGHRA, CDR2 YSYEKL. The V end lost 1 base, the J end lost 5 bases, and 8 bases lay between the germline ends. The CDR3, as DNA: TGCGCCAGCAGCCAAGTTGGGGATGAGACCCAGTACTTC. The encoded protein is CASSQVGDETQYF.

In nucleotides, the CDR3 is TGTGCCAGCAGCTTAGCAGGGAGCGGCTATGGCTACACCTTC. It codes for CASSLAGSGYGYTF. V and J are TRBV13 and TRBJ1-2; maybe TRBD1 (5 bases). The V and J ends lost 1 base and 4 bases respectively, with 10 bases between them. The germline V gene encodes CDR1 PRHDT and CDR2 FYEKMQ (reference sequence). The CDR3 runs to 14 residues.

This chain connects TRBV5-1 to TRBJ1-2; D gene unclear. V was shortened by 0 bases and J by 6 bases, with 18 bases between the two germline ends. CDR1 and CDR2 from the germline V gene are SGHRS and YFSETQ. This CDR3 comprises 16 residues. CDR3 in amino acids: CASSLDPSPAGHGYTF. The CDR3 nucleotides read TGCGCCAGCAGCTTGGATCCATCCCCCGCGGGCCATGGCTACACCTTC.

V and J are TRBV2 and TRBJ2-2; D ambiguous. CDR3 length: 16 amino acids. The V and J ends lost 4 bases and 0 bases respectively, with 12 bases between them. The germline V gene has CDR1 SNHLY and CDR2 FYNNEI. CDR3 region: CASSGYLRPNTGELFF. CDR3 nucleotides: TGTGCCAGCAGTGGGTATTTGCGGCCGAACACCGGGGAGCTGTTTTTT.